In this sample, the clone carrying this T cell receptor (beta chain) turned up many times. This entry is derived from a study of post-analysis software for immune sequencing data. Unique molecular identifiers were present in the TCR beta cDNA libraries. One entry per CDR3 protein results from TCRdb running MiXCR on the PCR reads. Among around 710,000 distinct CDR3 sequences listed, about 45% were seen once. The origin of this receptor is a girl aged 10 to 17 with multiple sclerosis. Sequencing input: blood.

The CDR3 region has the DNA TGCGCCAGCAGCCCCGGGACTAGCGGAAGCTCCTACAATGAGCAGTTCTTC. This sequence encodes CASSPGTSGSSYNEQFF. The chain joins TRBV4-3 to TRBJ2-1; 11 bases are a match to TRBD2. Germline V lookup: CDR1 LGHNA, CDR2 YSLEER. V was pared by 4 bases and J by 0 bases, with 5 bases of the junction left unmatched. The CDR3 contains 17 residues.